This passage covers 20 T cell receptor beta chains from one sample sequenced in a study of cytomegalovirus exposure and HLA in healthy donors. The primer mix had 60 Vbeta and 13 Jbeta primers. Some clones are missing from TCRdb's copy, which holds only in-frame ones; the method was immunoSEQ multiplex PCR. Of 130,000 to 150,000 clones in the sample, roughly 79% were seen once. The sequenced sample consisted of PBMCs. All receptors derive from a woman in her twenties or thirties in good health and CMV-seronegative.

The chain is built from TRBV2 and TRBJ2-7, with 7 bases matching TRBD1. Germline-derived CDR1 and CDR2 are SNHLY and FYNNEI. This CDR3 region has 15 residues. The J segment lost 0 bases and the V segment lost 4 bases, leaving 6 bases of the junction unmatched. CDR3 loop: CASSGETGYSYEQYF. Here the CDR3 DNA reads TGTGCCAGCAGTGGGGAGACAGGGTACTCCTACGAGCAGTACTTC.

To note about this clone: This CDR3 is also generated by other DNA sequences in the sample. The chain couples TRBV29-1 to TRBJ2-1, with 10 bases matching TRBD1. The V and J ends lost 6 bases and 1 base, in that order; junction bases with no gene match: 3. Per the germline V gene, CDR1 is SQVTM and CDR2 is ANQGSEA. This CDR3 contains 14 residues. The CDR3 DNA is TGCAGCGTCATGGGACAGGGGTCCTACAATGAGCAGTTCTTC. It specifies CSVMGQGSYNEQFF.

This chain uses TRBV2 with TRBJ2-7, with 7 bases lining up with TRBD2. The CDR3 length is 18 residues. The germline V gene encodes CDR1 SNHLY and CDR2 FYNNEI. The J segment lost 0 bases and the V segment lost 4 bases, leaving 15 bases of the junction unmatched. The CDR3 DNA follows: TGTGCCAGCAGTGGGGGGGAGGGGATCGGCTCTAACTCCTACGAGCAGTACTTC. Amino acids: CASSGGEGIGSNSYEQYF.

The V gene is TRBV7-2, the J gene TRBJ1-5, with D possibly matching TRBD1 (5 bases). Germline V gene sequence: CDR1 SGHTA, CDR2 FQGNSA. Between the trimmed V and J ends, which lost 6 bases and 0 bases, there was a span of 12 bases. The CDR3 has 15 residues. Here the CDR3 reads CASSPDRNSNQPQHF. DNA for the CDR3: TGTGCCAGCAGTCCCGACAGAAATAGCAATCAGCCCCAGCATTTT.

The chain links TRBV14 to TRBJ2-7; the D is unclear. V gave up 5 bases and J gave up 0 bases, with 11 bases separating them. CDR3 length equals 14 residues. In germline, CDR1 is SGHDN, CDR2 FVKESK. The CDR3 here is CASSIRTGSYEQYF. CDR3 in DNA: TGTGCCAGCAGCATTCGCACCGGCTCCTACGAGCAGTACTTC.

The chain has TRBV5-1 and TRBJ2-2; possible D gene TRBD1, 5 bases. The CDR3 is 18 residues long. The V end lost 2 bases, the J end lost 1 base, and 18 bases lay between the germline ends. The V gene's germline CDR1 is SGHRS and CDR2 YFSETQ. CDR3 loop: CASSFPQGRGWNTGELFF. The CDR3 nucleotides read TGCGCCAGCAGCTTCCCTCAGGGCCGTGGATGGAACACCGGGGAGCTGTTTTTT.

This clone was counted a few times. V usage is TRBV6-1 and J usage is TRBJ1-6; TRBD1 is a possible D gene (5 bases). The V end was cut by 4 bases, the J end by 5 bases, with 12 bases between. The CDR3 loop spans 15 amino acids. The germline V gene has CDR1 MNHNS and CDR2 SASEGT. CDR3 residues: CASSVQQADNSPLHF. CDR3 coding DNA: TGTGCCAGCAGTGTACAACAGGCGGATAATTCACCCCTCCACTTT.

The gene calls are TRBV6-5 and TRBJ1-5; tentatively, D is TRBD1 (5 bases). The CDR3 runs to 15 residues. The ends were cut back, 6 bases at V and 1 base at J, with 13 bases in the middle. The germline V gene encodes CDR1 MNHEY and CDR2 SVGAGI. For the CDR3, the DNA is TGTGCCAGCAGAGCTCAGGGAAAGAGCAATCAGCCCCAGCATTTT. It specifies CASRAQGKSNQPQHF.

V and J are TRBV21-1 and TRBJ1-1. TRBV21-1 is a pseudogene segment. This CDR3 has 14 residues. The CDR3 here is CASSRAWGGTEAFF. CDR3 DNA sequence: TGTGCCAGCAGCAGAGCGTGGGGGGGGACTGAAGCTTTCTTT.

Here the CDR3 reads CASSYSGGRAEAFF. The CDR3 region has the DNA TGTGCCAGCAGTTACTCTGGGGGGAGGGCTGAAGCTTTCTTT. The chain carries TRBV6-5 and TRBJ1-1; D possibly corresponds to TRBD1 (5 bases). This CDR3 is built from 14 residues. With 0 bases removed from V and 6 bases from J, the gap between germline ends came to 11 bases. The germline V gene encodes CDR1 MNHEY and CDR2 SVGAGI.

V usage is TRBV6-1 and J usage is TRBJ1-2; no reliable D call. The CDR3 extends over 13 amino acids. Germline-derived CDR1 and CDR2 are MNHNS and SASEGT. V was clipped by 2 bases and J by 4 bases, with 8 bases between them. CDR3 sequence reads: CASSERGPYGYTF. The CDR3 bases are TGTGCCAGCAGTGAAAGAGGCCCCTATGGCTACACCTTC.

V usage is TRBV9 and J usage is TRBJ1-2; 7 bases line up with TRBD1. Germline-derived CDR1 and CDR2 are SGDLS and YYNGEE. The length of the CDR3 is 16 residues. V lost 6 bases and J lost 0; bases outside the gene matches: 11. CDR3 residues: CASTFGTVGPNYGYTF. DNA for the CDR3: TGTGCCAGCACCTTTGGGACAGTCGGGCCTAACTATGGCTACACCTTC.

The rearrangement joins TRBV18 to TRBJ1-1; 8 nucleotides align to TRBD1. CDR3 length: 20 amino acids. The J segment lost 1 base and the V segment lost 0 bases, leaving 16 bases of the junction unmatched. Germline V gene lookup returns CDR1 KGHSH and CDR2 LQKENI. CDR3 sequence (DNA): TGTGCCAGCTCACCACCCCTCGACCGTAAGACAGGGGCTCCGAACACTGAAGCTTTCTTT. It encodes CASSPPLDRKTGAPNTEAFF. The variable domain in full, completed from reference TRBV18 and TRBJ1-1, reads NAGVMQNPRHLVRRRGQEARLRCSPMKGHSHVYWYRQLPEEGLKFMVYLQKENIIDESGMPKERFSAEFPKEGPSILRIQQVVRGDSAAYFCASSPPLDRKTGAPNTEAFFGQGTRLTVV.

This clone was detected a few times. The genes are TRBV5-1 and TRBJ1-2, with D unresolved. Germline-derived CDR1 and CDR2 are SGHRS and YFSETQ. V lost 1 base and J 4 bases, leaving 11 bases between the germline ends. This CDR3 has 14 residues. The DNA of the CDR3 is TGCGCCAGCAGCTTGAACCCCACGGGCTATGGCTACACCTTC. This codes for CASSLNPTGYGYTF.

V and J are TRBV30 and TRBJ1-4, with 9 bases that match TRBD1. The CDR3 length is 13 residues. Germline loops: CDR1 GTSNPN, CDR2 SVGIG (reference sequence). V was pared by 1 base and J by 10 bases, with 4 bases of the junction left unmatched. DNA of the CDR3: TGTGCCTGGAGTGAAGGACAGGGGCTAAAACTGTTTTTT. Translated, it gives CAWSEGQGLKLFF.

The genes are TRBV19 and TRBJ1-4, with 8 nucleotides matching TRBD1. Unmatched junction bases numbered 5, after V lost 0 bases and J lost 5 bases. The germline gives CDR1 LNHDA, CDR2 SQIVND (reference sequence). The CDR3 has 16 amino acids. The CDR3 loop reads CASSIDLRQGNEKLFF. CDR3 nucleotides: TGTGCCAGTAGTATAGATCTTCGACAGGGGAATGAAAAACTGTTTTTT. Variable domain in full (rest from reference TRBV19 and TRBJ1-4): DGGITQSPKYLFRKEGQNVTLSCEQNLNHDAMYWYRQDPGQGLRLIYYSQIVNDFQKGDIAEGYSVSREKKESFPLTVTSAQKNPTAFYLCASSIDLRQGNEKLFFGSGTQLSVL.

This chain connects TRBV10-1 to TRBJ1-1; D not certain. The CDR3 runs 13 residues. Germline CDR1 WNHNN, CDR2 SYGVQD (reference sequence). V was shortened by 6 bases and J by 1 base, with 9 bases between the two germline ends. Written as DNA, the CDR3 is TGCGCCAGCAGGGCAGGTGGGAACACTGAAGCTTTCTTT. Translated, it gives CASRAGGNTEAFF.

The CDR3 sequence is CASKSAGAQGGYTF. The CDR3 coding sequence is TGTGCCAGCAAGTCGGCGGGGGCCCAAGGAGGCTACACCTTC. The rearrangement uses TRBV6-5 and TRBJ1-2; tentatively, D is TRBD1 (6 bases). V lost 7 bases and J lost 8, with 20 bases in between. In germline, CDR1 is MNHEY, CDR2 SVGAGI. The length of the CDR3 is 14 residues.

The V gene is TRBV5-1, the J gene TRBJ1-3; D remains unclear. V was pared by 6 bases and J by 0 bases, with 13 bases between. The CDR3 runs 15 residues. Looked up from germline, CDR1 is SGHRS and CDR2 is YFSETQ. CDR3 DNA: TGCGCCAGCACCCCAACACCGTCCTCTGGAAACACCATATATTTT. Encoded protein: CASTPTPSSGNTIYF. Combining the CDR3 with reference TRBV5-1 and TRBJ1-3 gives the whole variable domain KAGVTQTPRYLIKTRGQQVTLSCSPISGHRSVSWYQQTPGQGLQFLFEYFSETQRNKGNFPGRFSGRQFSNSRSEMNVSTLELGDSALYLCASTPTPSSGNTIYFGEGSWLTVV.

The chain recombines TRBV6-5 with TRBJ2-7, with TRBD1 identical over 9 bases. CDR1 and CDR2 (germline): MNHEY, SVGAGI. The CDR3 is made up of 15 amino acids. V was clipped by 5 bases and J by 3 bases; unmatched bases: 8. The CDR3 DNA reads as TGTGCCAGCAGTCATCGACAGGGGGGGCGCTACGAGCAGTACTTC. Translation: CASSHRQGGRYEQYF.